The T cell receptor (beta chain) under discussion was sequenced for a study of cytomegalovirus exposure and HLA in healthy donors (dated by TCRdb to 2015 to 2018). About the investigation overall: An earlier analysis of roughly 500 of the donors reported 250 to 350 Gb of sequence data and 100 million to 140 million unique TCR beta sequences from around 200 million T cells. An early release covering roughly 640 HLA-typed donors comprised about 290 gigabases of sequencing data and 85 million to 100 million unique TCR sequences. Of the 398 genotyped donors, approximately 80% fell in the genetic ancestry cluster associated with self-reported Caucasian donors. The aim of the study was to test whether cataloging public T cell receptors could identify signatures of past pathogen exposure. The T cell repertoires of under 700 subjects were profiled by immunosequencing and related to cytomegalovirus serostatus. A separate validation cohort of 100 to 150 different subjects was used in addition to the roughly 640-subject first cohort. High-throughput TCR immunosequencing, statistical association of individual TCRs with disease status, and machine learning were combined to predict cytomegalovirus infection status. To study patterns of TCR occurrence, a later analysis re-analyzed previously published TCR beta repertoires from around 670 donors and added high-resolution HLA genotyping. Rather than drawing on any new phenotypic data, the later analysis identified candidate immune exposures from TCR beta sequences and the way those sequences occurred across donors. To decide whether each TCR beta V gene segment behaved as functional or pseudogenic, an earlier analysis of 587 of the donors relied on high-throughput TCR beta sequencing. Alongside the repertoire data, information on donor age, sex, ethnicity and CMV serostatus was compiled. In a later genetic analysis, genome-wide SNP genotypes for about 65% of the roughly 700 donors were used, and that subset was treated as a discovery cohort. All discovery cohort repertoires had been generated on a single sequencing platform. Both class I and class II loci were covered by HLA typing, at four-digit resolution. Typing coverage differed by locus: A, B, C, DRB1 and DQB1 were typed in about 620-630 donors, DQA1 in approximately 520, DPA1 in around 580, and DPB1 in just under 490. Because of strong linkage in the cohort, roughly five DR-DQ haplotypes were treated as single units for association and clustering. On average, roughly 250,000 unique TCR beta nucleotide sequences were sequenced per donor among some 420 genotyped donors of the cohort, with 15% to 20% of those sequences being non-productive. What the authors observed across the whole study: A cluster of highly shared sequence variants was judged likely to represent a technical artifact of the sequencing pipeline. According to a later analysis, TCR association rates differed among HLA loci, with DRB1 alleles showing the most associated TCRs and HLA-C alleles showing the fewest. A further reported finding was that TCR beta sequences accurately predicted the HLA-A and HLA-B alleles for most subjects in the first cohort. According to a later genetic analysis, donors in an Asian-associated ancestry cluster had fewer N-insertions in productive TCRs than the roughly 700-donor mean. V-gene and J-gene trimming of TCR beta chains was associated with a missense DCLRE1C variant in a later genetic analysis, and the association was replicated in an independent cohort. Immune exposure information for the cohort was limited to CMV serostatus. Correlated functional status among segregating V segments might be attributable to linkage disequilibrium, but an unknown experimental factor could not be ruled out. In a later analysis, about 16,000 TCR beta sequences were associated with specific HLA alleles at a false discovery rate of 0.05. The 87-base-pair reads could not distinguish some IMGT-functional V segments, including TRBV6-2 and TRBV6-3, so those segments were excluded. The classifier was reported to diagnose cytomegalovirus status with high specificity and sensitivity in both the original cohort and the validation cohort. The study listed 150 to 200 TCR beta chains as associated with cytomegalovirus. Most TCR sequences were seen in very few donors, while some public TCRs were found in many individuals. It was suggested by the authors that the approach could potentially be generalized to other disease states and immunological phenotypes. In a later analysis, HLA-associated TCR beta chains showed more clonal expansion and lower generation probabilities than non-associated chains that were equally common. The cohort was sequenced for TCR beta chains only, and without alpha or paired-chain data the features that could be detected were limited. HLA typing was unavailable for some donors at each locus, so association tests used only the typed subset. When HLA alleles, especially DR and DQ, strongly co-occurred, attributing TCR associations to individual alleles was difficult. Most CMV-associated TCR beta chains appeared to be HLA-restricted in a later analysis, and the HLA associations seemed to be driven largely by CMV exposure. According to a later analysis, parvovirus B19, influenza, CMV and Epstein-Barr virus appeared linked to several top co-occurrence clusters. Because counts were too low, some 17 rarely observed V segments, including chromosome 9 orphons, were left out of the earlier analysis of several hundred of the donors. Sequencing depth was assumed to be roughly uniform across donors in the presence/absence analyses, though that assumption may not hold. An earlier analysis of approximately 540 of the donors showed that most TCR beta V segments appeared in productive rearrangements either about 90% or about 30% of the time, which broadly matched IMGT annotations. A few of the identified cytomegalovirus-associated TCR beta chains were confirmed in vitro to be specific for cytomegalovirus antigens.

The cohort comprised 550 to 700 healthy bone marrow donors. All cohort members were sampled while nominally healthy, although unrecorded immune exposures were likely present. The donor was CMV seropositive and belonged to the group of 250 to 300 seropositive cohort members. Every donor gave a peripheral blood sample, and the peripheral blood mononuclear cells from that sample were used for TCR beta sequencing. Genomic DNA extraction from the blood cell samples was performed with the Qiagen DNeasy Blood Extraction Kit. The receptor library was made with the immunoSEQ multiplex PCR assay. For the multiplex PCR, a mixture combining 60 forward primers for TCR Vbeta segments and 13 reverse primers for TCR Jbeta segments was used. The CDR3 region of rearranged TCR beta genes was amplified from genomic DNA by a multiplex PCR assay. Amplified TCR beta libraries were sequenced as 87-base-pair reads on the Illumina HiSeq System. Per the authors' processing: In a later analysis, tens of millions of unique TCR beta chains were counted across the 690 or so repertoires, and around 10 million of these chains were shared by at least two donors. To remove PCR and sequencing errors, raw reads were error-corrected and collapsed into unique sequences using a nearest-neighbor algorithm that merged closely related sequences. CDR3 sequences were aligned to IMGT reference sequences to assign V, D and J gene segments. For a sequence to be retained, at least a six-nucleotide match to both a V gene segment and a J gene segment was required. Rearrangements were called productive when the CDR3 lacked stop codons and stayed in frame with V and J; all others were non-productive. Following IMGT convention, CDR3 was defined as the stretch from the second conserved V-encoded cysteine up to the conserved J-encoded phenylalanine. In an earlier analysis of around 570 of the donors, sequences lacking an unambiguous match to a single V gene segment were excluded. In an earlier analysis of several hundred of the donors, V segments were called functional above 56.7% productive rearrangements and were called segregating when the between-donor standard deviation exceeded 5%. A statistical classification framework was built for diagnosing cytomegalovirus status from the catalog of TCR beta chain sequences. In a later analysis, TCR nucleotide sequences were compared against IMGT/GENE-DB human TR gene sequences so that V and J genes could be assigned. A later analysis assigned CDR3 sequences and most-parsimonious VDJ recombination scenarios with the TCRdist pipeline. In a later analysis, each TCR beta chain was defined by its CDR3 amino acid sequence together with its V-gene family, and reads lacking a unique V-gene family were excluded. A later analysis removed 592 highly shared, low-generation-probability nucleotide sequences to deal with suspected cross-contamination and a sequencing artifact. For each public chain, a later analysis derived a clonal expansion index from normalized ranks of inferred template counts within each repertoire. In a later analysis, generation probabilities were computed with a VDJ recombination model fitted to out-of-frame rearrangements, and the resulting probabilities were checked against IGoR. Hypergeometric tests were used in a later analysis to score TCR-TCR, TCR-HLA and TCR-CMV co-occurrence, with a repertoire-size bias correction applied to the TCR pairs. To estimate false discovery rates, a later analysis permuted the HLA or CMV assignments 20 times. In a later analysis, co-occurring TCRs were grouped using DBSCAN, with TCRdist sequence similarity added in when clustering inside HLA-allele-positive subsets. Repertoires with fewer than 30,000 or more than 120,000 public chains were left out of co-occurrence clustering, as were about five repertoires with anomalous nucleotide sharing. What TCRdb holds here is the immuneACCESS table cut down to in-frame rearrangements. Part of the clones is not present; checked against another copy, under half of the missing clones reflect an unresolved V gene, and the others are unexplained. V, J and clone size derive from that table, while D and trimming were established from the DNA sequence. In this sample the table shows approximately 240,000 clones, 77% of which occur a single time. The leading ten clones occupy around 2.9% of the sample.

V and J are trimmed by 4 bases and 2 bases, and the gene matches miss 6 bases of the junction. The germline V gene sets CDR1 to SGHVS and CDR2 to FQNEAQ. The CDR3 runs 16 amino acids, cysteine and phenylalanine included. CDR3 DNA only is kept here, 48 bases in frame from base 1. Worth noting for this clone: The antigen this receptor binds is unknown. Per-nucleotide qualities are absent, and no much larger clonotype sits a single base away.

The sequence came from a woman in her fifties or sixties in good health and CMV-seropositive. Rearrangement joined TRBV7-8 to TRBJ2-1; 9 junctional bases match TRBD1. Sequencing input: PBMCs. The DNA sequence is TGTGCCAGCAGCTCAGACAGGGGGGTCGCCTACAATGAGCAGTTCTTC. Its protein product is CASSSDRGVAYNEQFF.